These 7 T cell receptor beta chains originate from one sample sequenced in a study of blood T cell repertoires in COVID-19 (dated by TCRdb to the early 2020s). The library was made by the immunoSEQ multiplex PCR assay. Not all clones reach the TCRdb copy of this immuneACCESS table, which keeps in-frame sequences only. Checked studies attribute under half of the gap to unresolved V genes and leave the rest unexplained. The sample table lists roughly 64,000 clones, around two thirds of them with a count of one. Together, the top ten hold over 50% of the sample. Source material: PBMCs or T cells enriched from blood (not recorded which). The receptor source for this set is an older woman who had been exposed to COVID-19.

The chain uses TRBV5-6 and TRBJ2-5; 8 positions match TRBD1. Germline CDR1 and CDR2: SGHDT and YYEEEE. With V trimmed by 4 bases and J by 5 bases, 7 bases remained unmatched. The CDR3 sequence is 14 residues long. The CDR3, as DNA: TGTGCCAGCAGCAGCAGGGGGCAGGGGGAGACCCAGTACTTC. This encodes CASSSRGQGETQYF.

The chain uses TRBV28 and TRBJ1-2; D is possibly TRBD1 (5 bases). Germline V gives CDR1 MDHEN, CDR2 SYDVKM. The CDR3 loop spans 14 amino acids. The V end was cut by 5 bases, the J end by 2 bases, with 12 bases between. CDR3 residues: CASSPQTENYGYTF. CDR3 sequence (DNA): TGTGCCAGCAGTCCCCAGACAGAGAACTATGGCTACACCTTC.

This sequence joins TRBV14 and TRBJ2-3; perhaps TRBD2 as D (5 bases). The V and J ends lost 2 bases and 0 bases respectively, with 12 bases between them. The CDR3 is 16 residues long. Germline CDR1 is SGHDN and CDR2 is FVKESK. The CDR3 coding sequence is TGTGCCAGCAGCCAATTAACGGGAAAGAGCACAGATACGCAGTATTTT. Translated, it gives CASSQLTGKSTDTQYF.

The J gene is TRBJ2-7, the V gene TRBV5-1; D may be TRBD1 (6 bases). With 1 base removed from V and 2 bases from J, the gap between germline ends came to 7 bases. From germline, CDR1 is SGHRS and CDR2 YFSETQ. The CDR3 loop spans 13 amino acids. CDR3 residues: CASSLQGTYEQYF. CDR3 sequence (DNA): TGCGCCAGCAGCTTGCAGGGGACCTACGAGCAGTACTTC.

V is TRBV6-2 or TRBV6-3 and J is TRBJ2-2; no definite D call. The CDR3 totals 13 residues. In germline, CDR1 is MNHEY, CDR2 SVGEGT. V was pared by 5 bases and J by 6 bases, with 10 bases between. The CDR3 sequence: CASSPAAAGELFF. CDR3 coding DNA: TGTGCCAGCAGTCCAGCCGCGGCCGGGGAGCTGTTTTTT.

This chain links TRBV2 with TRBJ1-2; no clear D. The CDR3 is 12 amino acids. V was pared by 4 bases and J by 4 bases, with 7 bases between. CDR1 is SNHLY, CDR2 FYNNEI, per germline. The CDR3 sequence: CASSAGSYGYTF. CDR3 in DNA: TGTGCCAGCAGTGCGGGTTCCTATGGCTACACCTTC.

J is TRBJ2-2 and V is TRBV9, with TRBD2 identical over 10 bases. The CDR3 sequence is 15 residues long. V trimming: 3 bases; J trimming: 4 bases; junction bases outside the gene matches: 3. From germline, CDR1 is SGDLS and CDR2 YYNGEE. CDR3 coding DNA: TGTGCCAGCAGCGGAGTAGCGGGAGGCACCGGGGAGCTGTTTTTT. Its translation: CASSGVAGGTGELFF.